This entry is about one TCR beta chain. The data were obtained in a study of blood T cell repertoires in COVID-19. Cohorts were determined from participant-reported clinical history. Data came from immunoSEQ multiplex PCR; TCRdb stores just in-frame clones and leaves some out. This table has around 200,000 clones, 90% appearing once. The material sequenced was PBMCs or T cells enriched from blood (not recorded which). This receptor was obtained from a man aged 30 to 39 who had recovered from COVID-19.

The CDR3 region has the DNA TGTGCCAGCAGTCCCGTCGGGACAGACCGGAATTCACCCCTCCACTTT. Amino acid sequence: CASSPVGTDRNSPLHF. The gene calls are TRBV28 and TRBJ1-6; TRBD1 agrees at 7 bases. V lost 5 bases and J lost 7; bases outside the gene matches: 11. CDR3 length equals 16 residues. CDR1 MDHEN and CDR2 SYDVKM come from the germline V gene. The full variable domain, rest sourced from reference TRBV28 and TRBJ1-6, is DVKVTQSSRYLVKRTGEKVFLECVQDMDHENMFWYRQDPGLGLRLIYFSYDVKMKEKGDIPEGYSVSREKKERFSLILESASTNQTSMYLCASSPVGTDRNSPLHFGNGTRLTVT.